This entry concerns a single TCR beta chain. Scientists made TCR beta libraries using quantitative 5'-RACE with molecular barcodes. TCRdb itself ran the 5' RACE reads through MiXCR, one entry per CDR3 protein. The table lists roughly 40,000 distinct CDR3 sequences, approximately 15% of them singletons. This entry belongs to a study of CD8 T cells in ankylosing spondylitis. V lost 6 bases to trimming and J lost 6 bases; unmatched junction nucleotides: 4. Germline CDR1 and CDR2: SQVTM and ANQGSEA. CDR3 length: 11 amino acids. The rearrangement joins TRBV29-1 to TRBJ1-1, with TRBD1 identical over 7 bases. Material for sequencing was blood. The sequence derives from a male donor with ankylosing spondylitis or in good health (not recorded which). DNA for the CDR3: TGCAGCGTCGTCGACAGGGCTGAAGCTTTCTTT. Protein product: CSVVDRAEAFF.